This note documents a single T cell receptor beta chain sequence. In this sample, this clonotype turned up many times. Nothing much larger sits one base from this clone, and base qualities are not available. In the paper's terms, the treatment or condition label means: live attenuated yellow fever vaccine strain. PBMCs were isolated from peripheral blood using a standard Ficoll-Paque protocol. Epitope-specific CD8 T cells were sorted using a dextramer loaded with the yellow fever NS4B epitope peptide, with anti-CD3 and anti-CD8 staining. TriZol was used to extract RNA from bulk PBMCs, CD4 and CD8 fractions, and dextramer-positive and dextramer-negative fractions. TCR cDNA was made using 5'RACE template switching, a step that added a universal primer site and unique molecular identifiers. Priming of cDNA synthesis was performed from both the TCR alpha and TCR beta constant segments. Two PCR steps were used to amplify libraries, with sample barcodes and sequencing adapters being added in the second step. Sequencing of libraries was done on Illumina HiSeq 2500 (2x100 bp) or NovaSeq (2x150 bp). The study's processing was this. Reads were demultiplexed and collapsed into UMI consensus sequences with MIGEC, and V(D)J alignment was performed with MiXCR. Vaccine-responding clonotypes were identified with edgeR using replicate PBMC samples, with FDR below 0.01 and a log2 fold change above 5 up to day 15 being required. Bulk clonotypes were assigned CD4 or CD8 identity according to which sequenced CD4 or CD8 repertoire held them at higher abundance. NS4B-specific clonotypes were defined as those at least 10-fold enriched in dextramer-positive over dextramer-negative fractions; CD4-biased clonotypes were excluded. The raw public data were reprocessed by TCRdb itself: fastp quality trimming at Q25, MiXCR clonotype calling, in-frame beta chains only. CDR3 protein sequences are deduplicated, and each keeps its most common genes and DNA. V and J calls and clone size were set by TCRdb, not the authors. A total of 40,000 or so distinct CDR3 sequences appear in this sample, 6.8% of them only once. The ten top clones hold 15% of the sample.

The data stem from a study of T cells after yellow fever vaccination (dated by TCRdb to the late 2010s). About the study as a whole: Libraries from fractions with low cell numbers were prepared with the SMART-Seq v4 Ultra Low Input RNA kit. To follow T-cell clones before and after primary and booster YFV17D yellow fever vaccination, bulk TCR alpha and beta repertoires were sequenced over time. Two healthy male donors made up the cohort, one aged 18 to 30 years and the other aged 30 to 39 years. Blood was drawn at multiple timepoints before and after primary and secondary immunization, with bulk PBMC replicates and cell subsets isolated. Overall study results and their limits: A small share of clonotypes was detected in both CD4 and CD8 compartments, with the overlap likely arising from convergent recombination. After the booster, most of the clones that had expanded following primary vaccination were detected again (just under 97% of CD4 and around 90% of CD8), which suggests that memory was broadly maintained. FACS-sorted repertoires could contain abundant contaminating clonotypes from the bulk population, so computational filtering was required. Because only a couple of donors were included in the study, the extent to which the findings can be generalized is limited. Compared with the primary T-cell response, the secondary T-cell response was faster but weaker, reaching its peak on day 5 rather than on day 15.

CDR1 and CDR2 (SGHRS, YFSETQ) derive from the germline V gene. The CDR3, from cysteine to phenylalanine, totals 12 residues. Solely the CDR3 DNA is kept, with 36 bases framed from the first base. The junction shows trimming of 7 bases on V and 2 bases on J, plus 10 bases between the germline ends. This sequence originates from a young man who received the YFV17D yellow fever vaccine. The source was CD8+ T cells not binding an NS4B(214-222) dextramer, sorted from PBMCs, collected 45 days after the yellow fever booster vaccination. According to the study, the label for this sample's cell subset or site signals: NS4B epitope dextramer-negative CD8 T cells. The rearranged chain carries TRBV5-1 and TRBJ2-7; TRBD2 could be the D gene, as 5 bases match. The CDR3 region has the sequence CASGYGTYEQYF. The nucleotide sequence reads as follows: TGCGCCAGCGGCTACGGGACCTACGAGCAGTACTTC.